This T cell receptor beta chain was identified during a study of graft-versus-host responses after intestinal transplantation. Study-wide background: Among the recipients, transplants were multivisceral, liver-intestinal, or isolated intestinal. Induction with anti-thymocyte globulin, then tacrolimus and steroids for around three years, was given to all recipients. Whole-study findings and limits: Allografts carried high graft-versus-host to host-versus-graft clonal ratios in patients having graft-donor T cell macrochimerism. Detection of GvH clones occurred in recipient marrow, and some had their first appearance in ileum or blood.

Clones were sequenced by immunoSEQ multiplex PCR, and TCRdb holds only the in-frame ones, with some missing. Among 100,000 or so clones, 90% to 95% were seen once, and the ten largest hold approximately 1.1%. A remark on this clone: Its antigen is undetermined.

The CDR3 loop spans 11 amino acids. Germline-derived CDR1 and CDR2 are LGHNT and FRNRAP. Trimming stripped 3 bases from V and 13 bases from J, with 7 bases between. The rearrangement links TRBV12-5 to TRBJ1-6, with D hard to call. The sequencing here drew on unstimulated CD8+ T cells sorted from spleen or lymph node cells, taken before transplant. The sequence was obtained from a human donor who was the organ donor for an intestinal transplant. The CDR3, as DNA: TGTGCTAGTGGTTTTGCGCGGCCCCTCCACTTT. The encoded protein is CASGFARPLHF.